One and the same sample provided the 24 T cell receptor beta chains below, sequenced in a study of CD8 T cells in Susac syndrome. Random hexamers served to reverse transcribe roughly 0.45 to 1 ug RNA. TCRdb independently ran MiXCR on the immunoSEQ multiplex PCR reads; one entry per CDR3 protein. The sample has 250,000 to 300,000 distinct CDR3 sequences, roughly 85% seen once. Sequenced input: CD8+ T cells from PBMCs. The receptors derive from a human donor with multiple sclerosis.

This chain links TRBV20-1 with TRBJ2-3; 13 nucleotides agree with TRBD2. Trimming took 6 bases from V and 6 from J; bases not matched to a gene: 9. The CDR3 spans 15 residues. Germline V gene data show CDR1 as DFQATT and CDR2 as SNEGSKA (reference sequence). CDR3 nucleotides: TGCAGTGCCCCGACCGGGACTAGCGGGAAGGATACGCAGTATTTT. Amino acid sequence: CSAPTGTSGKDTQYF.

The rearrangement uses TRBV19 and TRBJ2-7; a weak D match, TRBD2 (5 bases). The CDR3 runs to 14 residues. The germline V gene has CDR1 LNHDA and CDR2 SQIVND (reference sequence). V lost 5 bases, J lost 0 bases, and 11 bases lay in between. The CDR3 region is CASSEALVSYEQYF. The CDR3 DNA follows: TGTGCCAGTAGTGAGGCACTAGTCTCCTACGAGCAGTACTTC.

V is TRBV29-1 and J is TRBJ1-2; the match to TRBD1 covers 7 bases. This CDR3 spans 13 amino acids. CDR1 and CDR2 from the germline V gene are SQVTM and ANQGSEA. With V trimmed by 7 bases and J by 4 bases, 9 bases remained unmatched. The CDR3 region is CSAVIWDSYGYTF. The CDR3 DNA follows: TGCAGCGCCGTCATCTGGGACAGCTATGGCTACACCTTC.

This clonotype was detected once. The V call is TRBV5-6, the J call TRBJ1-4, with a tentative D call TRBD1 (5 bases). The ends were cut back, 1 base at V and 8 bases at J, with 9 bases in the middle. The CDR3 has 13 residues. The V gene's germline CDR1 is SGHDT and CDR2 YYEEEE. The CDR3 sequence: CASSLSGDEKLFF. Here the CDR3 DNA reads TGTGCCAGCAGCTTGTCCGGGGACGAAAAACTGTTTTTT.

The chain carries TRBV4-1 and TRBJ1-5; 8 positions agree with TRBD1. The CDR3 is 15 amino acids. Unmatched junction bases numbered 6, after V lost 4 bases and J lost 4 bases. Germline V lookup: CDR1 MGHRA, CDR2 YSYEKL. The CDR3 bases are TGCGCCAGCAGCCCCTCTTGGACAGGGAATCAGCCCCAGCATTTT. Its translation: CASSPSWTGNQPQHF.

The rearrangement links TRBV7-9 to TRBJ2-1, with 11 bases identical to TRBD2. Losses at the gene ends were 5 bases for V and 4 bases for J; bases not matched to a gene: 16. The CDR3 spans 19 residues. Germline CDR1 reads SEHNR; CDR2 reads FQNEAQ (reference sequence). The CDR3: CASSLPRGASGRPYNEQFF. In DNA form, the CDR3 reads TGTGCCAGCAGCCTCCCCCGAGGTGCTAGCGGGAGGCCATACAATGAGCAGTTCTTC.

The chain is built from TRBV6-5 and TRBJ2-2; perhaps TRBD2 as D (7 bases). CDR1 is MNHEY and CDR2 is SVGAGI in the germline V gene. The V and J ends lost 8 bases and 6 bases respectively, with 19 bases between them. The CDR3 runs to 15 residues. CDR3 amino acids: CASWSIRGGSGELFF. For the CDR3, the DNA is TGTGCCAGCTGGTCGATTAGGGGGGGTTCCGGGGAGCTGTTTTTT.

The chain employs TRBV6-2 or TRBV6-3 and TRBJ2-7; 11 bases align to TRBD2. From germline, CDR1 is MNHEY and CDR2 SVGEGT. CDR3 length: 15 residues. The J segment lost 7 bases and the V segment lost 6 bases, leaving 11 bases of the junction unmatched. This chain's CDR3 is CASREGLADRWEQYF. The CDR3, as DNA: TGTGCCAGCAGGGAGGGACTAGCGGACCGCTGGGAGCAGTACTTC.

This clonotype was counted between two and nine times. The chain carries TRBV5-4 and TRBJ1-5; D may be TRBD1 (5 bases). Trimming took 5 bases from V and 3 from J, leaving 15 bases between them. CDR1 is SGHNT and CDR2 is YYREEE in the germline V gene (reference sequence). This CDR3 is 15 amino acids long. The CDR3 loop reads CASRLRDDDNQPQHF. DNA for the CDR3: TGTGCCAGCAGACTCCGGGACGATGACAATCAGCCCCAGCATTTT.

The chain is built from TRBV25-1 and TRBJ1-5, with a possible D match to TRBD1 (6 bases). Germline lookup yields CDR1 MGHDK and CDR2 SYGVNS. V was cut by 7 bases and J by 4 bases, with 8 bases left in between. CDR3 size: 12 residues. This chain's CDR3 is CASTQGNQPQHF. The DNA for the CDR3 is TGTGCCAGCACACAGGGAAATCAGCCCCAGCATTTT.

The J gene is TRBJ2-7, the V gene TRBV2; 8 bases map to TRBD1. V lost 5 bases, J lost 3 bases, and 12 bases stayed unmatched. The CDR3 has 16 residues. CDR1 and CDR2 from the germline V gene are SNHLY and FYNNEI. CDR3 sequence: CASSPQGAWERYEQYF. DNA of the CDR3: TGTGCCAGCAGTCCGCAGGGGGCCTGGGAACGCTACGAGCAGTACTTC.

The chain recombines TRBV4-3 with TRBJ2-5; a possible D gene is TRBD2 (5 bases). Germline V CDR1 and CDR2: LGHNA, YSLEER. Trimming removed 0 bases at V and 4 bases at J, with 12 bases between. This CDR3 is 15 amino acids long. CDR3 loop: CASSQDLEEGETQYF. The CDR3 coding sequence is TGCGCCAGCAGCCAAGATCTGGAAGAGGGAGAGACCCAGTACTTC.

The chain employs TRBV20-1 and TRBJ2-7; the D is unclear. This CDR3 region has 15 residues. CDR1 is DFQATT, CDR2 SNEGSKA, per germline (reference sequence). The V gene lost 2 bases and the J gene lost 2 bases, with 16 bases spanning the gap. This chain's CDR3 is CSARQLISSTYEQYF. In DNA form, the CDR3 reads TGCAGTGCTAGACAGCTGATCTCGTCGACCTACGAGCAGTACTTC.

The rearrangement links TRBV9 to TRBJ2-7; 8 bases match TRBD2. The germline V gene has CDR1 SGDLS and CDR2 YYNGEE. The CDR3 runs 15 residues. J lost 2 bases, V lost 0 bases, and 4 bases had no gene match. CDR3 nucleotide sequence: TGTGCCAGCAGCGTAGGGGGACTAGGGCCCTACGAGCAGTACTTC. This translates into CASSVGGLGPYEQYF. Full variable domain (rest looked up from reference TRBV9 and TRBJ2-7): DSGVTQTPKHLITATGQRVTLRCSPRSGDLSVYWYQQSLDQGLQFLIQYYNGEERAKGNILERFSAQQFPDLHSELNLSSLELGDSALYFCASSVGGLGPYEQYFGPGTRLTVT.

CDR3 region: CASSIDLASGVYNEQFF. The DNA of the CDR3 is TGTGCCAGTAGTATAGATCTTGCTAGCGGGGTCTACAATGAGCAGTTCTTC. The chain couples TRBV19 to TRBJ2-1; TRBD2 matches at 9 bases. Germline V gene lookup returns CDR1 LNHDA and CDR2 SQIVND (reference sequence). The CDR3 consists of 17 residues. Trimming took 0 bases from V and 3 from J; bases not matched to a gene: 6.

V gene TRBV19 combines with J gene TRBJ1-5; TRBD1 matches 8 bases. V shed 3 bases and J 1 base; nucleotides not matched to a gene: 8. Germline CDR1 is LNHDA and CDR2 is SQIVND (reference sequence). There are 17 residues in the CDR3. The CDR3 coding sequence is TGTGCCAGTAGTATTAGGGCGGACAGGGAGAGCAATCAGCCCCAGCATTTT. This gives the protein CASSIRADRESNQPQHF.

This clonotype was seen a handful of times. V is TRBV4-3 and J is TRBJ2-7, with D possibly being TRBD1 or TRBD2 (5 bases each). Germline V gene data show CDR1 as LGHNA and CDR2 as YSLEER. V was clipped by 1 base and J by 2 bases, with 12 bases between them. The CDR3 sequence is 15 residues long. CDR3 sequence: CASSQGLGTTYEQYF. The CDR3 DNA follows: TGCGCCAGCAGCCAAGGACTCGGGACGACCTACGAGCAGTACTTC.

The chain joins TRBV12-3 or TRBV12-4 to TRBJ2-1; TRBD2 is a possible D gene (6 bases). This CDR3 region has 13 residues. V shed 7 bases and J shed 4 bases, with 11 bases lying between them. As DNA, the CDR3 is TGTGCCAGCACCTTAGCGGATTACAATGAGCAGTTCTTC. The encoded protein is CASTLADYNEQFF.

V is TRBV5-8 and J is TRBJ1-1; D ambiguous. The CDR3 contains 14 residues. Trimming took 0 bases from V and 7 from J, leaving 13 bases between them. Germline values: CDR1 SGHTS, CDR2 YDEGEE. CDR3 bases: TGTGCCAGCAGCTTGGAGGAGATACCTCTTGAAGCTTTCTTT. Translation: CASSLEEIPLEAFF.

V usage is TRBV6-2 or TRBV6-3 and J usage is TRBJ2-7; maybe TRBD1 (6 bases). The germline V gene encodes CDR1 MNHEY and CDR2 SVGEGT. V lost 0 bases, J lost 2 bases, and 8 bases lay in between. The CDR3 runs 14 residues. CDR3 sequence (DNA): TGTGCCAGCAGTTACTCGGACAGCACCTACGAGCAGTACTTC. It yields the protein CASSYSDSTYEQYF.

The V call is TRBV4-2, the J call TRBJ1-5; D uncertain. V lost 0 bases to trimming and J lost 5 bases, with 11 bases between them. This CDR3 spans 15 amino acids. Germline V gene sequence: CDR1 LGHNA, CDR2 YNFKEQ. Written as DNA, the CDR3 is TGTGCCAGCAGCCAAGATACCGGGGTCGATCAGCCCCAGCATTTT. This gives the protein CASSQDTGVDQPQHF.

CDR3 sequence (DNA): TGTGCCAGTAGTGGGCGGGGTAACGTCGACAATGAGCAGTTCTTC. Amino acid sequence: CASSGRGNVDNEQFF. The genes are TRBV19 and TRBJ2-1; D may be TRBD2 (6 bases). Germline V gene data show CDR1 as LNHDA and CDR2 as SQIVND (reference sequence). This CDR3 is built from 15 residues. The V gene lost 5 bases and the J gene lost 5 bases, with 16 bases spanning the gap.

CDR3 protein: CASSLGQGADEAFF. CDR3 coding DNA: TGCGCCAGCAGCCTCGGACAGGGGGCTGACGAAGCTTTCTTT. V and J are TRBV4-1 and TRBJ1-1; TRBD1 matches 11 bases. The CDR3 loop spans 14 amino acids. The V segment lost 4 bases and the J segment 8 bases; nucleotides outside the gene matches: 6. In germline, CDR1 is MGHRA, CDR2 YSYEKL.

The J gene is TRBJ2-4, the V gene TRBV4-3; no firm D call. The CDR3 is made up of 14 amino acids. Germline V gene sequence: CDR1 LGHNA, CDR2 YSLEER. Trimming stripped 3 bases from V and 6 bases from J, with 12 bases between. The CDR3 protein is CASSQEIQRNIQYF. CDR3 bases: TGCGCCAGCAGCCAGGAAATACAAAGAAACATTCAGTACTTC.